Included here is one T cell receptor beta chain sequence, with context. Original processing notes: Amplifying reference gene primers gave estimates of nucleated cell counts. The assay was immunoSEQ multiplex PCR, and TCRdb's table has in-frame clones only and misses some. For V, J and clone size, that table is used; D and trimming come from the DNA. The table has fewer than 150,000 clones, 85% seen once. This entry comes from a study of blood T cell repertoires in COVID-19. Sequenced sample: peripheral blood. This receptor was taken from a man in his forties with acute or convalescent COVID-19.

The CDR3, as DNA: TGTGCCACCAGTGGCGCACCGGGACAGGGGTCCGCCTACGAGCAGTACTTC. Residues: CATSGAPGQGSAYEQYF. This rearrangement joins TRBV24-1 to TRBJ2-7, with 10 bases fitting TRBD1. The V gene's germline CDR1 is KGHDR and CDR2 SFDVKD. There are 17 residues in the CDR3. J lost 2 bases, V lost 5 bases, and 11 bases had no gene match.